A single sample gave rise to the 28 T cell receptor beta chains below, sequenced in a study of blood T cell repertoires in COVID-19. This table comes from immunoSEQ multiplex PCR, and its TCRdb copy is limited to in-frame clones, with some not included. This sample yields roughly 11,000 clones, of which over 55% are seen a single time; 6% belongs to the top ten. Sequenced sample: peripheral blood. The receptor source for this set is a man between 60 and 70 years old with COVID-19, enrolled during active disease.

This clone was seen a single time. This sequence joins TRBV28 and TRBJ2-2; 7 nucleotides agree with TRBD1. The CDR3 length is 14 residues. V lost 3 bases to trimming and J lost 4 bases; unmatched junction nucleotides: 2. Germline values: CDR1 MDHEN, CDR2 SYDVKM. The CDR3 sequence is CASSFGQVTGELFF. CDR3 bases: TGTGCCAGCAGTTTTGGACAGGTCACCGGGGAGCTGTTTTTT.

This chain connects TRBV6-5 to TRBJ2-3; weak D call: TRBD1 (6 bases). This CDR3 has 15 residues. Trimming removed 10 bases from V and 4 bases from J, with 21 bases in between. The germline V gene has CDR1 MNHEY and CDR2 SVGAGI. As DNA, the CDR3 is TGTGCCACCCAAACCGGAGCAGGGGTGGCAGATACGCAGTATTTT. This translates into CATQTGAGVADTQYF.

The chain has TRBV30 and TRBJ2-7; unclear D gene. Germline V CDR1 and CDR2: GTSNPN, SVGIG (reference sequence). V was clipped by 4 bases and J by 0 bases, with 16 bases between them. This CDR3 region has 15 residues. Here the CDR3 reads CAWTSTEFLSYEQYF. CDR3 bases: TGTGCCTGGACCTCCACGGAGTTCCTCTCCTACGAGCAGTACTTC.

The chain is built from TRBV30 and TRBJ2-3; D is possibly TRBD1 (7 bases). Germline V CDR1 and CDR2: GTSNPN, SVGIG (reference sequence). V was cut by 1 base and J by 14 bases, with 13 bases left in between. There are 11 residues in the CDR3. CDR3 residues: CAWSGRGRLYF. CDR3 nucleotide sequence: TGTGCCTGGAGTGGGAGGGGGCGATTGTATTTT.

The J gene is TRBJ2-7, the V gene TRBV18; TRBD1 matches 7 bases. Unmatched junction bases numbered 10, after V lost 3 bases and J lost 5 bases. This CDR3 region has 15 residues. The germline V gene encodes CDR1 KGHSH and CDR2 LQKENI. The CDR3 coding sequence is TGTGCCAGCTCACCGCTGGCAGGGGGTTTAGACGAGCAGTACTTC. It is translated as CASSPLAGGLDEQYF.

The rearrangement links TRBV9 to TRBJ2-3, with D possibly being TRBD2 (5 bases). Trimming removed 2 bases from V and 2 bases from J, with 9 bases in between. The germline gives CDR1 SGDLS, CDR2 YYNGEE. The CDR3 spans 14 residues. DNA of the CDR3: TGTGCCAGCAGCGTGCTCGGGGTCACAGATACGCAGTATTTT. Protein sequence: CASSVLGVTDTQYF.

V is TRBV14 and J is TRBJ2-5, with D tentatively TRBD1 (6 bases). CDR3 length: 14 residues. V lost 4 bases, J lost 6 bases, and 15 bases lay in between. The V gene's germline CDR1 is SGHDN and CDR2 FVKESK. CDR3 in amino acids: CASSPLQGPKTQYF. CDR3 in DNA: TGTGCCAGCAGCCCTTTACAGGGTCCGAAGACCCAGTACTTC.

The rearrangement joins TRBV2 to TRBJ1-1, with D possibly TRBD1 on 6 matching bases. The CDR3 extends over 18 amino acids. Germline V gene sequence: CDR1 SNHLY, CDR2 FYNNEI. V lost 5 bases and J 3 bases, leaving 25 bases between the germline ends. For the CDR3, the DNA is TGTGCCAGCAGTCCTGTGACAGGTCCGCCCTTTGGGGACACTGAAGCTTTCTTT. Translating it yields CASSPVTGPPFGDTEAFF. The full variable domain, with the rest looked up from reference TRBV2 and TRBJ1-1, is EPEVTQTPSHQVTQMGQEVILRCVPISNHLYFYWYRQILGQKVEFLVSFYNNEISEKSEIFDDQFSVERPDGSNFTLKIRSTKLEDSAMYFCASSPVTGPPFGDTEAFFGQGTRLTVV.

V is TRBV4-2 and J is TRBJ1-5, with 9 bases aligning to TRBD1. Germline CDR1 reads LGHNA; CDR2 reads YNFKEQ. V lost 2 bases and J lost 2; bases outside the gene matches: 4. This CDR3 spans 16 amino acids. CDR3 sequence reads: CASSQTGGTGNQPQHF. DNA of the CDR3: TGTGCCAGCAGCCAAACAGGGGGCACGGGCAATCAGCCCCAGCATTTT.

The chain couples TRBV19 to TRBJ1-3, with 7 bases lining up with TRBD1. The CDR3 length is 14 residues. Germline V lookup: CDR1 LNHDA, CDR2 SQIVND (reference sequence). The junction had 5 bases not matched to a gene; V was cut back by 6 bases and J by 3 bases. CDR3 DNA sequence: TGTGCCAGTAGCAAACAGGGGCTTGGAAACACCATATATTTT. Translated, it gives CASSKQGLGNTIYF. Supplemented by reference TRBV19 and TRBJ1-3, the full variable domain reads DGGITQSPKYLFRKEGQNVTLSCEQNLNHDAMYWYRQDPGQGLRLIYYSQIVNDFQKGDIAEGYSVSREKKESFPLTVTSAQKNPTAFYLCASSKQGLGNTIYFGEGSWLTVV.

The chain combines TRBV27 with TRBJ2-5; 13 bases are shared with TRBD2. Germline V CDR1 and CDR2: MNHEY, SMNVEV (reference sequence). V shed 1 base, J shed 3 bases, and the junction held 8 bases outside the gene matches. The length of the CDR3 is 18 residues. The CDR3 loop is CASSLLRGLAGAKETQYF. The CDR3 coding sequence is TGTGCCAGCAGTTTATTGCGTGGACTAGCGGGAGCCAAAGAGACCCAGTACTTC.

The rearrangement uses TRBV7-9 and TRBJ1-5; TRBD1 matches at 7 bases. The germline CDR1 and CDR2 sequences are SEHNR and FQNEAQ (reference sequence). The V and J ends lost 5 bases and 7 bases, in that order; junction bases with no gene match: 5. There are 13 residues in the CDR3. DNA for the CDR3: TGTGCCAGCAGCAGGGGGCCCGGGCAGCCCCAGCATTTT. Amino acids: CASSRGPGQPQHF.

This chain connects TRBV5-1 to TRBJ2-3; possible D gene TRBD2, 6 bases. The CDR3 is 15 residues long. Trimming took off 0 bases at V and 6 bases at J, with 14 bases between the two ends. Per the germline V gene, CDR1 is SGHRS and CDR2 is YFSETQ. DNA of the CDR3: TGCGCCAGCAGCTTGGAAACCGGGAGCTGGGATACGCAGTATTTT. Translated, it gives CASSLETGSWDTQYF. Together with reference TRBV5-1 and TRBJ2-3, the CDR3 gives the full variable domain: KAGVTQTPRYLIKTRGQQVTLSCSPISGHRSVSWYQQTPGQGLQFLFEYFSETQRNKGNFPGRFSGRQFSNSRSEMNVSTLELGDSALYLCASSLETGSWDTQYFGPGTRLTVL.

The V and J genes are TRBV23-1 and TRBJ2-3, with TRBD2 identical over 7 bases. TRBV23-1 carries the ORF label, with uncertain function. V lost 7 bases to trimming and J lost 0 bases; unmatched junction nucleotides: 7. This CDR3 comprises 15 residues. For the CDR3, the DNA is TGCGCCAGCACCCCAGAGCGGGACAGCACAGATACGCAGTATTTT. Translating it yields CASTPERDSTDTQYF.

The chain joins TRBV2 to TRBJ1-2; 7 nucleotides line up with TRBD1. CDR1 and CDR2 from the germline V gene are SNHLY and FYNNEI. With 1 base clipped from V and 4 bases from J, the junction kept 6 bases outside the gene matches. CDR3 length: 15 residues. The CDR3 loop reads CASSEGRDSFYGYTF. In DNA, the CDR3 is TGTGCCAGCAGTGAAGGTCGGGACAGTTTCTATGGCTACACCTTC.

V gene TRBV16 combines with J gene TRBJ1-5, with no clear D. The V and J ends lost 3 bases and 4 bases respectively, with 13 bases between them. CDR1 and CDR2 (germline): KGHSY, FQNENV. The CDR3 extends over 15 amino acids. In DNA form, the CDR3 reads TGTGCCAGCAGCCACCCTTGGACTGAGAATCAGCCCCAGCATTTT. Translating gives CASSHPWTENQPQHF.

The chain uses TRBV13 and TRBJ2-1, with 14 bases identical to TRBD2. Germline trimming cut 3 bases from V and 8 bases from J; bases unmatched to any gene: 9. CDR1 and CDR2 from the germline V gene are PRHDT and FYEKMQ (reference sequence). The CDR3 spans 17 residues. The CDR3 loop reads CASSFRRLAGGPDEQFF. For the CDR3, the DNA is TGTGCCAGCAGCTTCCGACGACTAGCGGGGGGGCCCGATGAGCAGTTCTTC.

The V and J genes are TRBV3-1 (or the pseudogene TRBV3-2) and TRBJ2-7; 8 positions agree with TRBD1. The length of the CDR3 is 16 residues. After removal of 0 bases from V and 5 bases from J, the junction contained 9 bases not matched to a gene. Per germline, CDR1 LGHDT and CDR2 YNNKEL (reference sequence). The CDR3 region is CASSQEWTGFNNEQYF. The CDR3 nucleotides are TGTGCCAGCAGCCAAGAGTGGACAGGGTTTAATAACGAGCAGTACTTC.

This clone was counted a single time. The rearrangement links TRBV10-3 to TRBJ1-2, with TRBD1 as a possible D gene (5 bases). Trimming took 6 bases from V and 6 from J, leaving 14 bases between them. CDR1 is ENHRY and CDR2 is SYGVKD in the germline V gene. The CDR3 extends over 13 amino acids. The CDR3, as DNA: TGTGCCATCAGCCTCGGGGGGGTAGATGGCTACACCTTC. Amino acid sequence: CAISLGGVDGYTF.

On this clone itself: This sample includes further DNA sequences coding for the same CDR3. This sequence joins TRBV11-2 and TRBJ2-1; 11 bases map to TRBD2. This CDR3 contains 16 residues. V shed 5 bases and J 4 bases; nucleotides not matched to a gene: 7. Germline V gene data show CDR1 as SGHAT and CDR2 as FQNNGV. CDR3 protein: CASSHGTSGLYNEQFF. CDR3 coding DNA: TGTGCCAGCAGCCACGGGACTAGCGGCTTGTACAATGAGCAGTTCTTC.

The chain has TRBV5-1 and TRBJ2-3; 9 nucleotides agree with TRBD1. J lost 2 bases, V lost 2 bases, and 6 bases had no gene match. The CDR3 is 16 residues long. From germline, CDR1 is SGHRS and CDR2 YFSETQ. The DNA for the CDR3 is TGCGCCAGCAGCTTATCCGGGACAGGGACCACAGATACGCAGTATTTT. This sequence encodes CASSLSGTGTTDTQYF.

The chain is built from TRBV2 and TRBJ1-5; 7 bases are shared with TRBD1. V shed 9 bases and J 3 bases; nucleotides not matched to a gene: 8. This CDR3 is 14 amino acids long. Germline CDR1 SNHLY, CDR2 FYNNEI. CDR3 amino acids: CASAPTGNNQPQHF. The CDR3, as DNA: TGTGCCAGTGCCCCGACAGGGAACAATCAGCCCCAGCATTTT.

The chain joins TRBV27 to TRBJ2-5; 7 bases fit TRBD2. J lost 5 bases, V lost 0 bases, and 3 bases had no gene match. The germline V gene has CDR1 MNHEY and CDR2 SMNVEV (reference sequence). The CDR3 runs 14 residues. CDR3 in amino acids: CASSLSRGSETQYF. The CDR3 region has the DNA TGTGCCAGCAGTTTATCGCGGGGGTCGGAGACCCAGTACTTC.

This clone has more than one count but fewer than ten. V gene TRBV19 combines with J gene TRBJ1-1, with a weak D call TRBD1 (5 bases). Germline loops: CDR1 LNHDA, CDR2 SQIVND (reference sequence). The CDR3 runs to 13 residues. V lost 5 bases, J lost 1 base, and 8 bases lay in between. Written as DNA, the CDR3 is TGTGCCAGTAGTCGCAGGGAGAACACTGAAGCTTTCTTT. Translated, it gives CASSRRENTEAFF.

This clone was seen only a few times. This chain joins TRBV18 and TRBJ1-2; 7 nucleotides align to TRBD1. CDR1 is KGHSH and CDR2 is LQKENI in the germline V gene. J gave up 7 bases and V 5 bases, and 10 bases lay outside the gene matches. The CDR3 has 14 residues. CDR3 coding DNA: TGTGCCAGCTCATTGGGACAGAATGTCGGTGGCTACACCTTC. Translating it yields CASSLGQNVGGYTF. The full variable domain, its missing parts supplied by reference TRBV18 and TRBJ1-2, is NAGVMQNPRHLVRRRGQEARLRCSPMKGHSHVYWYRQLPEEGLKFMVYLQKENIIDESGMPKERFSAEFPKEGPSILRIQQVVRGDSAAYFCASSLGQNVGGYTFGSGTRLTVV.

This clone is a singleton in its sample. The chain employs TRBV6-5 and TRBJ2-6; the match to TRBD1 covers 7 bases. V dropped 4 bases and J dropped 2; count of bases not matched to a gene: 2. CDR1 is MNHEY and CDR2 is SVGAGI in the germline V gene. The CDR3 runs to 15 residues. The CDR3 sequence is CASSSGTAGANVLTF. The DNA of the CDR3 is TGTGCCAGCAGTTCCGGGACAGCTGGGGCCAACGTCCTGACTTTC.

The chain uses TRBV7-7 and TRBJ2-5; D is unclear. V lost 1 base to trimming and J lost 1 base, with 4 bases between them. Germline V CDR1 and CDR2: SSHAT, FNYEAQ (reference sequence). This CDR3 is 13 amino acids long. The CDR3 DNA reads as TGTGCCAGCAGCTTAGTGGCCCAAGAGACCCAGTACTTC. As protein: CASSLVAQETQYF.

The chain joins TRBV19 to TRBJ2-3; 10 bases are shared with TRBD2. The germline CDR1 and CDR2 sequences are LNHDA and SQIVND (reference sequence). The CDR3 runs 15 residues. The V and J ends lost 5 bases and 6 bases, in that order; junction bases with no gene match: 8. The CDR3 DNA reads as TGTGCCAGTAGTCTTCTAGCGGGGGTTCCGGATACGCAGTATTTT. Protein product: CASSLLAGVPDTQYF.